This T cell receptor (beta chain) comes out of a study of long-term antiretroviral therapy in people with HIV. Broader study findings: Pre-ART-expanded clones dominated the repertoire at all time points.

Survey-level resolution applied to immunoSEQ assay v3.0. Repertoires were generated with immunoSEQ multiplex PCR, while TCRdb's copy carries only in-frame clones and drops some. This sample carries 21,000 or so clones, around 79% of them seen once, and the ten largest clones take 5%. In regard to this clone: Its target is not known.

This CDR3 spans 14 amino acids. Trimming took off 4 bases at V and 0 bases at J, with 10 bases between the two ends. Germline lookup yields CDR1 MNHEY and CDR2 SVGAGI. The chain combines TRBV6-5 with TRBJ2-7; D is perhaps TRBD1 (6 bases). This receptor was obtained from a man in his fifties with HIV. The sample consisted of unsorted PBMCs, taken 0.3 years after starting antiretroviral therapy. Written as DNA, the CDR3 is TGTGCCAGCAGTTTTGAGGGGGACTCCTACGAGCAGTACTTC. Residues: CASSFEGDSYEQYF.